This TCR beta chain appears in the sequencing data of a study of T-cell reconstitution after alpha-beta-depleted transplantation in children. Study observations and caveats: By about two months after transplant, alpha-beta T cells reportedly arose from several hundred graft clones that had expanded.

The library targeted TCRbeta and was prepared with unique molecular identifiers. Using its own MiXCR run on the PCR reads, TCRdb lists one record per CDR3 protein. This table has about 980,000 distinct CDR3 sequences, roughly 29% appearing once. This clonotype was found a few times. Its antigen is still unknown. In germline, CDR1 is SGHTA, CDR2 FQGNSA. The CDR3 is made up of 14 amino acids. Trimming cost V 4 bases and J 8 bases, with 15 bases left between them. The V gene is TRBV7-2, the J gene TRBJ2-1; a possible D gene is TRBD1 (8 bases). The TCR was taken from a boy under two years old who had a stem cell transplant for SCID, so the T cells may come from the graft donor. The sample was PBMCs, mostly from graft donor cells, taken 360 days after TCRalphabeta/CD19-depleted stem cell transplant. CDR3 loop: CASSSRTGRDEQFF. DNA for the CDR3: TGTGCCAGCAGCTCCCGGACAGGGAGGGATGAGCAGTTCTTC.